These 23 T cell receptor beta chains originate from one sample sequenced in a study of T cell responses to AZD1222 COVID-19 vaccine. The method was immunoSEQ multiplex PCR; TCRdb's version includes in-frame clones alone and lacks a portion of them. Of 95,000 to 150,000 clones detected, more than 80% appear once; the ten largest clones hold approximately 4.4%. Material: peripheral blood, obtained 28 days after the second AZD1222 dose. The receptors originated from an adult who received the AZD1222 COVID-19 vaccine.

V usage is TRBV7-2 and J usage is TRBJ2-1, with 8 bases that match TRBD2. V was pared by 8 bases and J by 9 bases, with 9 bases of the junction left unmatched. The CDR3 is 13 amino acids. Germline assignment: CDR1 SGHTA and CDR2 FQGNSA. The CDR3: CASDAGTRGEQFF. The CDR3 DNA reads as TGTGCCAGCGATGCCGGGACTAGGGGTGAGCAGTTCTTC.

This chain links TRBV2 with TRBJ1-3, with D possibly being TRBD1 (6 bases). V was clipped by 8 bases and J by 8 bases, with 13 bases between them. Germline values: CDR1 SNHLY, CDR2 FYNNEI. This CDR3 region has 12 residues. This chain's CDR3 is CASGQSGYTIYF. DNA for the CDR3: TGTGCCAGCGGACAGTCGGGATACACCATATATTTT.

V is TRBV19 and J is TRBJ2-7; 8 bases line up with TRBD1. The CDR3 contains 15 residues. Germline lookup yields CDR1 LNHDA and CDR2 SQIVND (reference sequence). The J segment lost 5 bases and the V segment lost 2 bases, leaving 8 bases of the junction unmatched. The CDR3 nucleotides are TGTGCCAGTAGTATAACCGGGACAGGTCTGCACGAGCAGTACTTC. It codes for CASSITGTGLHEQYF.

As for this clone: Within the sample, other DNA sequences also encode this same CDR3. This rearrangement joins TRBV5-1 to TRBJ1-3; 7 bases are shared with TRBD1. The V gene's germline CDR1 is SGHRS and CDR2 YFSETQ. Germline trimming cut 0 bases from V and 5 bases from J; bases unmatched to any gene: 2. CDR3 length equals 14 residues. The CDR3 here is CASSLDRGRNTIYF. The DNA of the CDR3 is TGCGCCAGCAGCTTGGACAGGGGCAGAAACACCATATATTTT. Full variable domain (outside the CDR3, taken from reference TRBV5-1 and TRBJ1-3): KAGVTQTPRYLIKTRGQQVTLSCSPISGHRSVSWYQQTPGQGLQFLFEYFSETQRNKGNFPGRFSGRQFSNSRSEMNVSTLELGDSALYLCASSLDRGRNTIYFGEGSWLTVV.

The gene calls are TRBV4-3 and TRBJ2-2; the D is unclear. V was pared by 1 base and J by 3 bases, with 12 bases between. CDR3 length equals 16 residues. Per the germline V gene, CDR1 is LGHNA and CDR2 is YSLEER. CDR3 nucleotide sequence: TGCGCCAGCAGCCAAGCTGGCACTCCTTACACCGGGGAGCTGTTTTTT. Its protein product is CASSQAGTPYTGELFF.

The gene calls are TRBV25-1 and TRBJ1-6; possibly TRBD1 for D (6 bases). CDR1 MGHDK and CDR2 SYGVNS come from the germline V gene. V was clipped by 2 bases and J by 7 bases, with 12 bases between them. The CDR3 length is 15 residues. The CDR3 DNA reads TGTGCCAGCAGTGAAGGGGGGGCGCAGAATTCACCCCTCCACTTT. Protein sequence: CASSEGGAQNSPLHF.

This clone was counted once. This rearrangement joins TRBV4-1 to TRBJ2-5; no clear D gene. The length of the CDR3 is 11 residues. Deletions cut 4 bases from V and 4 bases from J, with 4 bases between. From germline, CDR1 is MGHRA and CDR2 YSYEKL. In DNA, the CDR3 is TGCGCCAGCAGCCCGGGAGAGACCCAGTACTTC. It encodes CASSPGETQYF.

The chain combines TRBV2 with TRBJ2-5; 9 bases are shared with TRBD1. CDR3 length equals 13 residues. Losses at the gene ends were 10 bases for V and 5 bases for J; bases not matched to a gene: 8. Germline CDR1 is SNHLY and CDR2 is FYNNEI. The CDR3 loop reads CANLRDRDETQYF. For the CDR3, the DNA is TGTGCCAACCTCCGGGACAGGGATGAGACCCAGTACTTC. The variable domain in full, with the rest retrieved from reference TRBV2 and TRBJ2-5, is EPEVTQTPSHQVTQMGQEVILRCVPISNHLYFYWYRQILGQKVEFLVSFYNNEISEKSEIFDDQFSVERPDGSNFTLKIRSTKLEDSAMYFCANLRDRDETQYFGPGTRLLVL.

By share of the sample, this clone is large. The chain uses TRBV6-2 or TRBV6-3 and TRBJ2-7; weak D call: TRBD1 (6 bases). The length of the CDR3 is 18 residues. CDR1 and CDR2 (germline): MNHEY, SVGEGT. V lost 5 bases to trimming and J lost 3 bases, with 26 bases between them. CDR3 DNA sequence: TGTGCCAGCAGTACTCTCCACCTCACGTTACAGGGCGGCTACGAGCAGTACTTC. Amino acid sequence: CASSTLHLTLQGGYEQYF.

The chain carries TRBV19 and TRBJ2-6; tentative D call: TRBD1 (6 bases). The CDR3 extends over 17 amino acids. The germline V gene has CDR1 LNHDA and CDR2 SQIVND (reference sequence). V dropped 3 bases and J dropped 4 bases, with 16 bases sitting between them. CDR3 in DNA: TGTGCCAGTAGTATGAAGGGACAAGGGCCCGGGGCCAACGTCCTGACTTTC. It is translated as CASSMKGQGPGANVLTF.

This clone was counted only a few times. The rearrangement joins TRBV29-1 to TRBJ2-7, with 8 bases lining up with TRBD2. This CDR3 region has 15 residues. CDR1 is SQVTM, CDR2 ANQGSEA, per germline. With 8 bases clipped from V and 7 bases from J, the junction kept 19 bases outside the gene matches. CDR3 nucleotide sequence: TGCAGCTTCTCTGGGTTAGCGGGGCCTCCTGGAGAGCAGTACTTC. It encodes CSFSGLAGPPGEQYF.

The rearrangement uses TRBV15 and TRBJ1-6, with 7 nucleotides matching TRBD1. Germline V lookup: CDR1 LNHNV, CDR2 YYDKDF (reference sequence). The CDR3 length is 15 residues. Trimming at V came to 2 bases and at J to 7 bases, leaving 5 bases not matched to a gene. CDR3 sequence: CATSRSPGQNSPLHF. The CDR3 region has the DNA TGTGCCACCAGCAGATCACCGGGACAGAATTCACCCCTCCACTTT.

The chain joins TRBV6-2 or TRBV6-3 to TRBJ2-2, with 8 bases that match TRBD2. The CDR3 has 16 amino acids. Germline trimming cut 5 bases from V and 6 bases from J; bases unmatched to any gene: 11. Germline lookup yields CDR1 MNHEY and CDR2 SVGEGT. Written as DNA, the CDR3 is TGTGCCAGCAGTGCGGTCCCCGCGGGAGGATCCGGGGAGCTGTTTTTT. This codes for CASSAVPAGGSGELFF.

The chain employs TRBV9 and TRBJ2-1, with 11 bases lining up with TRBD2. With 2 bases clipped from V and 0 bases from J, the junction kept 10 bases outside the gene matches. The CDR3 extends over 19 amino acids. CDR1 and CDR2 from the germline V gene are SGDLS and YYNGEE. The CDR3 is CASSVASGGTWSSYNEQFF. CDR3 nucleotide sequence: TGTGCCAGCAGCGTCGCTAGCGGGGGGACCTGGAGCTCCTACAATGAGCAGTTCTTC. Combining the CDR3 with reference TRBV9 and TRBJ2-1 gives the whole variable domain DSGVTQTPKHLITATGQRVTLRCSPRSGDLSVYWYQQSLDQGLQFLIQYYNGEERAKGNILERFSAQQFPDLHSELNLSSLELGDSALYFCASSVASGGTWSSYNEQFFGPGTRLTVL.

The table lists this clone with a count of one. The chain is built from TRBV6-1 and TRBJ1-2, with TRBD1 as a possible D gene (6 bases). Germline V CDR1 and CDR2: MNHNS, SASEGT. This CDR3 comprises 15 residues. The ends were cut back, 3 bases at V and 0 bases at J, with 11 bases in the middle. The CDR3 is CASSEGQGSNYGYTF. The CDR3, as DNA: TGTGCCAGCAGTGAGGGGCAGGGGTCTAACTATGGCTACACCTTC.

The genes are TRBV4-1 and TRBJ2-2; possibly TRBD1 for D (6 bases). The germline V gene has CDR1 MGHRA and CDR2 YSYEKL. The V end was cut by 4 bases, the J end by 4 bases, with 13 bases between. The CDR3 runs 15 residues. CDR3 DNA sequence: TGCGCCAGCAGCCTACGGACAGAGAGCACCGGGGAGCTGTTTTTT. This sequence encodes CASSLRTESTGELFF.

In DNA form, the CDR3 reads TGTGCCATCAGTGAAGGTCCCTCCGGGTCCTACAATGAGCAGTTCTTC. This sequence encodes CAISEGPSGSYNEQFF. The chain recombines TRBV10-3 with TRBJ2-1; no firm D call. Germline CDR1 is ENHRY and CDR2 is SYGVKD. Trimming took 3 bases from V and 1 from J, leaving 13 bases between them. The CDR3 is made up of 16 amino acids.

The rearrangement uses TRBV3-1 (or the pseudogene TRBV3-2) and TRBJ1-6; a possible D gene is TRBD1 (6 bases). CDR1 LGHDT and CDR2 YNNKEL come from the germline V gene (reference sequence). V dropped 4 bases and J dropped 7 bases, with 11 bases sitting between them. The CDR3 has 14 residues. DNA of the CDR3: TGTGCCAGCAGCCTTACAGGGCAAAATTCACCCCTCCACTTT. Translation gives CASSLTGQNSPLHF.

This rearrangement joins TRBV5-1 to TRBJ2-7; D is perhaps TRBD1 (5 bases). CDR3 length: 14 residues. V was clipped by 5 bases and J by 4 bases, with 16 bases between them. CDR1 SGHRS and CDR2 YFSETQ come from the germline V gene. CDR3: CASSQGRSGYEQYF. As DNA, the CDR3 is TGCGCCAGCAGTCAGGGTCGATCAGGATACGAGCAGTACTTC.

V gene TRBV2 combines with J gene TRBJ1-1; D perhaps matches TRBD1 (6 bases). CDR1 is SNHLY and CDR2 is FYNNEI in the germline V gene. With 10 bases removed from V and 7 bases from J, the gap between germline ends came to 22 bases. This CDR3 is 14 amino acids long. CDR3 in amino acids: CATVRTESLGEAFF. The CDR3 DNA sequence: TGTGCCACCGTGAGGACAGAGTCCCTCGGTGAAGCTTTCTTT.

J is TRBJ1-3 and V is TRBV12-3 or TRBV12-4; D unresolved. The CDR3 is 13 residues long. V gave up 7 bases and J gave up 0 bases, with 7 bases separating them. For the CDR3, the DNA is TGTGCCAGCACCCTCGGCTCTGGAAACACCATATATTTT. As protein: CASTLGSGNTIYF.

J is TRBJ2-1 and V is TRBV11-3, with 11 nucleotides matching TRBD2. The CDR3 length is 18 residues. The V gene end was trimmed by 1 base and the J gene end by 3 bases; junction bases not matched to a gene: 8. CDR1 is SGHNT and CDR2 is YENEEA in the germline V gene. The CDR3 bases are TGTGCCAGCAGCTTAGTTAGCGGGGGGGCCGTCCGCTACAATGAGCAGTTCTTC. It encodes CASSLVSGGAVRYNEQFF.

Comment on this clone: The same CDR3 also results from other DNA sequences found in this sample. DNA of the CDR3: TGTGCCAGCAAGGAGGGGTCCGGGGAGCTGTTTTTT. Translated, it gives CASKEGSGELFF. The V call is TRBV6-5, the J call TRBJ2-2; D is perhaps TRBD2 (6 bases). CDR1 is MNHEY and CDR2 is SVGAGI in the germline V gene. This CDR3 has 12 amino acids. Trimming took 7 bases from V and 6 from J, leaving 9 bases between them.